A single sample gave rise to the 13 T cell receptor beta chains below, sequenced in a study of cytomegalovirus exposure and HLA in healthy donors. Amplification used 60 Vbeta primers and 13 Jbeta primers. Here immunoSEQ multiplex PCR was the method, and the copy in TCRdb shows in-frame clones only, minus some. The sample includes roughly 67,000 clones, around 80% seen only once; the top ten take roughly a tenth. Sequenced: PBMCs. The receptors here all came from a man in his forties or fifties in good health and CMV-seronegative.

The chain uses TRBV6-1 and TRBJ1-2; 7 bases align to TRBD1. The germline V gene has CDR1 MNHNS and CDR2 SASEGT. This CDR3 comprises 13 residues. Trimming at V came to 4 bases and at J to 8 bases, leaving 7 bases not matched to a gene. In nucleotides, the CDR3 is TGTGCCAGCAGTGGGGGACAGTATCGGGGCTACACCTTC. Residues: CASSGGQYRGYTF.

The chain recombines TRBV18 with TRBJ2-5, with unresolved D. This CDR3 contains 15 residues. V was shortened by 2 bases and J by 1 base, with 11 bases between the two germline ends. Germline CDR1 KGHSH, CDR2 LQKENI. This chain's CDR3 is CASSPSSSLQETQYF. As DNA, the CDR3 is TGTGCCAGCTCACCAAGCTCATCGCTCCAAGAGACCCAGTACTTC.

The CDR3 here is CAGNPGGPYGYTF. The CDR3, as DNA: TGTGCCGGAAACCCCGGGGGGCCCTATGGCTACACCTTC. The rearrangement joins TRBV2 to TRBJ1-2; TRBD1 is a possible D gene (6 bases). Germline V lookup: CDR1 SNHLY, CDR2 FYNNEI. V was shortened by 11 bases and J by 4 bases, with 17 bases between the two germline ends. The CDR3 loop spans 13 amino acids.

CDR3 nucleotides: TGTGCCAGCAGCGCCCGACAGGAGCAGTACTTC. Encoded protein: CASSARQEQYF. The V gene is TRBV7-2, the J gene TRBJ2-7; tentative D call: TRBD1 (5 bases). Between the trimmed V and J ends, which lost 5 bases and 7 bases, there was a span of 9 bases. The germline V gene encodes CDR1 SGHTA and CDR2 FQGNSA. The CDR3 is 11 amino acids. Based on the CDR3 plus reference TRBV7-2 and TRBJ2-7, the full variable domain is GAGVSQSPSNKVTEKGKDVELRCDPISGHTALYWYRQSLGQGLEFLIYFQGNSAPDKSGLPSDRFSAERTGGSVSTLTIQRTQQEDSAVYLCASSARQEQYFGPGTRLTVT.

V and J are TRBV5-1 and TRBJ2-3, with 10 bases that match TRBD2. V trimming: 1 base; J trimming: 5 bases; junction bases outside the gene matches: 10. CDR1 is SGHRS, CDR2 YFSETQ, per germline. CDR3 length: 17 residues. CDR3 protein: CASSLWERGGQGDTQYF. CDR3 coding DNA: TGCGCCAGCAGCTTGTGGGAGCGGGGGGGCCAAGGAGATACGCAGTATTTT. Full variable domain (remainder filled in from reference TRBV5-1 and TRBJ2-3): KAGVTQTPRYLIKTRGQQVTLSCSPISGHRSVSWYQQTPGQGLQFLFEYFSETQRNKGNFPGRFSGRQFSNSRSEMNVSTLELGDSALYLCASSLWERGGQGDTQYFGPGTRLTVL.

The chain is built from TRBV14 and TRBJ2-7; D remains unclear. Trimming pared 1 base from V and 6 bases from J, leaving 16 bases between. Germline loops: CDR1 SGHDN, CDR2 FVKESK. The CDR3 contains 15 residues. The CDR3 region is CASSQATQARFEQYF. The CDR3 nucleotides are TGTGCCAGCAGCCAAGCCACGCAGGCCCGATTCGAGCAGTACTTC.

V and J are TRBV7-3 and TRBJ1-1; TRBD1 agrees at 8 bases. The germline gives CDR1 SGHTA, CDR2 FQGTGA. J gave up 4 bases and V 4 bases, and 5 bases lay outside the gene matches. The CDR3 length is 14 residues. The CDR3 nucleotides read TGTGCCAGCAGCTCCCACAGGGGGAGCACTGAAGCTTTCTTT. This encodes CASSSHRGSTEAFF.

J is TRBJ1-5 and V is TRBV19; 9 bases agree with TRBD1. The CDR3 is made up of 17 amino acids. J gave up 2 bases and V 7 bases, and 12 bases lay outside the gene matches. The germline V gene has CDR1 LNHDA and CDR2 SQIVND (reference sequence). The CDR3 sequence is CASTPDRGLSGNQPQHF. The CDR3 region has the DNA TGTGCCAGTACACCAGACAGGGGGTTATCAGGCAATCAGCCCCAGCATTTT. Together with reference TRBV19 and TRBJ1-5, the CDR3 gives the full variable domain: DGGITQSPKYLFRKEGQNVTLSCEQNLNHDAMYWYRQDPGQGLRLIYYSQIVNDFQKGDIAEGYSVSREKKESFPLTVTSAQKNPTAFYLCASTPDRGLSGNQPQHFGDGTRLSIL.

The chain uses TRBV7-7 and TRBJ2-5; D perhaps matches TRBD2 (7 bases). V dropped 4 bases and J dropped 5 bases, with 17 bases sitting between them. The germline V gene has CDR1 SSHAT and CDR2 FNYEAQ (reference sequence). The CDR3 length is 15 residues. The CDR3 DNA follows: TGTGCCAGCAGCTCCCGCGCCGGGGGGCTGGAGACCCAGTACTTC. This codes for CASSSRAGGLETQYF.

V usage is TRBV10-3 and J usage is TRBJ2-7; 8 bases line up with TRBD1. Germline V lookup: CDR1 ENHRY, CDR2 SYGVKD. With 6 bases clipped from V and 3 bases from J, the junction kept 4 bases outside the gene matches. This CDR3 contains 13 residues. The CDR3 reads CAISDRGLYEQYF. CDR3 in DNA: TGTGCCATCAGCGACAGGGGCCTCTACGAGCAGTACTTC.

This chain links TRBV29-1 with TRBJ2-5, with TRBD2 identical over 7 bases. Germline CDR1 and CDR2: SQVTM and ANQGSEA. After removal of 6 bases from V and 2 bases from J, the junction contained 9 bases not matched to a gene. This CDR3 is 14 amino acids long. The CDR3 region has the DNA TGCAGCGTCGGGGTGGCTAGCGGACAAGAGACCCAGTACTTC. It encodes CSVGVASGQETQYF.

This chain connects TRBV27 to TRBJ2-5; 11 bases match TRBD2. V shed 4 bases, J shed 4 bases, and the junction held 20 bases outside the gene matches. This CDR3 is built from 20 residues. CDR1 is MNHEY, CDR2 SMNVEV, per germline (reference sequence). CDR3 DNA sequence: TGTGCCAGCAGTTCCCGAGGACTAGCGGGTCTGCTTAGGACTAGAGAGACCCAGTACTTC. It encodes CASSSRGLAGLLRTRETQYF.

V and J are TRBV27 and TRBJ1-1; 9 nucleotides align to TRBD1. CDR3 length: 13 residues. CDR1 is MNHEY, CDR2 SMNVEV, per germline (reference sequence). J lost 9 bases, V lost 4 bases, and 6 bases had no gene match. The CDR3 region has the DNA TGTGCCAGCAGTTCCAGACAGGGGGGGAAAGCTTTCTTT. Protein sequence: CASSSRQGGKAFF.